This record concerns one TCR beta chain sequence. Its antigen specificity is not known. Base qualities are not at hand, and no much larger clone is one base apart. Systemically healthy Caucasian individuals from Russia, approximately 39 in total and aged roughly 6 to 95 years, were included as donors. Ten milliliters of peripheral blood were collected from each donor into EDTA-treated Vacutainer tubes. PBMCs were isolated by Ficoll-Paque density-gradient centrifugation, with at least 7 million obtained per sample. Trizol reagent was used to extract total RNA from the PBMCs, yielding at least 6 micrograms per sample. The percentages of naive CD45RAhigh/CD27high T cells were determined by flow cytometry on a PBMC aliquot from every donor. V lost 1 base and J lost 0 bases; the stretch between them is 10 bases long. The germline V gene sets CDR1 to MDHEN and CDR2 to SYDVKM. Reading from cysteine to phenylalanine, the CDR3 counts 16 amino acids. Only CDR3 DNA remains: 48 bases, in frame from the first base.

These data are taken from a study of blood T cells in healthy people across ages (dated by TCRdb to between 2014 and 2017). About the full investigation: In model experiments, roughly one uniquely barcoded TCR beta cDNA molecule per two T cells was captured by template switching. Age-related changes in TCR beta repertoire diversity were measured in the study by deep sequencing normalized with unique cDNA molecular identifiers. The donors were divided into four age groups: young (average around 15 years), middle-aged (approximately 39), aged (around 59) and long-lived (about 84). To avoid experimental bias, donors of different ages were distributed randomly across sequencing lanes. Using the same blood draw, the study looked at two additional independent replicas of 1 million unique cDNA reads for two donors, one aged 18 to 29 and the other aged 80 or older. What the research found in general, with its limitations: Observed TCR beta diversity correlated strongly with the percentage of naive T cells measured by flow cytometry. Compared with the aged group, more naive CD4+ T cells, fewer expanded clones and increased TCR diversity were shown by the long-lived group, suggesting age selection. Donor CMV infection status was unknown, potentially confounding age-related changes in expanded clonotypes. As age increased, observed TCR beta diversity per million T cells dropped in a roughly linear way, and a significant reduction was already evident by age around 41. Total diversity estimates from one million sequenced T cells were considered lower bounds and underestimates. Conclusive comparison of naive and antigen-experienced compartments was prevented by the profiling of bulk unsorted PBMCs.

The library was obtained by 5' RACE. Sequencing took place on an Illumina HiSeq 2500. A second PCR of about 6 to 11 cycles was run with a J-beta primer mix and a sample-barcoded 5' primer. A unique molecular identifier was introduced onto each TCR beta cDNA molecule by a template-switch 5' adaptor carrying 12 random nucleotides. Each sample yielded at least 2.5 million CDR3-containing paired-end reads. First-strand cDNA synthesis was performed from all RNA using the Mint cDNA synthesis kit, with priming by a TRBC-specific oligonucleotide. Following uracil-DNA glycosylase treatment, a first 18-cycle PCR with universal primers M1SS and BC2_uni_R was performed on all cDNA. Per the original workflow: For normalization, 1 million high-quality reads, each with a distinct molecular identifier, were randomly selected from each sample. Reads with shared molecular identifiers were discarded instead of being binned into consensus sequences. MiTCR, run with a Q25 quality threshold and the strictest error-elimination algorithm, handled CDR3 identification, clonotype clustering and error correction. A nonparametric unseen species model using Euler transformation provided a lower-bound estimate of total TCR beta diversity. TCRdb cleaned the public reads at Q25 with fastp, built clones with MiXCR and kept in-frame beta chains. Identical CDR3 proteins give one entry, which carries the most common genes and DNA. These V and J calls rely on TCRdb rather than the paper's analysis. Recorded for this sample are over 600,000 distinct CDR3 sequences; around two fifths of them occurred a single time. The ten most abundant clones make up around 30% of the sample.

The rearrangement combines TRBV28 with TRBJ2-4, with the D segment identity uncertain. The receptor was isolated from a man older than 75 in good health. Input material: blood. The CDR3 protein is CASSLSQLVAKNIQYF. The DNA is as follows: TGTGCCAGCAGTTTATCCCAGTTGGTAGCCAAAAACATTCAGTACTTC.